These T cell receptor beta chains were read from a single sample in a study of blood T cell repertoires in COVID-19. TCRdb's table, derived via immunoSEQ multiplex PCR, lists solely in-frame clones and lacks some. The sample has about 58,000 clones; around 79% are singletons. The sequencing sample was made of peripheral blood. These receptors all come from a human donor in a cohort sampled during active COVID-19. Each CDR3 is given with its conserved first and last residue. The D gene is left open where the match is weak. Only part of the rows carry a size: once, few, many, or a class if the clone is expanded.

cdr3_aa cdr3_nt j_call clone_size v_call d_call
CASSPLELRTSGSVNEQYF TGTGCCAGCTCACCCCTCGAACTACGGACTAGCGGGAGTGTCAACGAGCAGTACTTC TRBJ2-7 . TRBV18 TRBD2
CSARVGASAFF TGCAGTGCTAGAGTAGGGGCCTCAGCTTTCTTT TRBJ1-1 . TRBV20-1 .
CASSESTRQGYEQYF TGCGCCAGCAGTGAGTCGACTAGGCAGGGCTACGAGCAGTACTTC TRBJ2-7 . TRBV10-2 .
CASSQPDREGEKLFF TGCGCCAGCAGCCAACCGGACAGGGAGGGAGAAAAACTGTTTTTT TRBJ1-4 . TRBV4-1 TRBD1
CASSLGLAGAFDEQYF TGTGCCAGCAGCCTCGGACTAGCGGGAGCTTTCGACGAGCAGTACTTC TRBJ2-7 . TRBV7-9 TRBD2
CASSPVGAGGRRTYEQYF TGTGCCAGCAGCCCAGTAGGGGCCGGAGGGAGAAGGACCTACGAGCAGTACTTC TRBJ2-7 . TRBV7-8 .
CASGREGLRYEQYF TGTGCCAGCGGTAGGGAGGGCCTTCGTTACGAGCAGTACTTC TRBJ2-7 . TRBV5-4 TRBD2
CASSPGGASYGYTF TGTGCCAGCAGCCCAGGGGGCGCCTCCTATGGCTACACCTTC TRBJ1-2 . TRBV7-6 TRBD1
CASSELAVGETQYF TGTGCCAGCAGTGAACTAGCGGTTGGGGAGACCCAGTACTTC TRBJ2-5 . TRBV2 TRBD2
CASSVSLADYEQYF TGTGCCAGCAGCGTTTCTCTAGCGGACTACGAGCAGTACTTC TRBJ2-7 . TRBV7-6 TRBD2
CASSFQGEKTGELFF TGTGCCAGCAGTTTTCAGGGGGAGAAGACCGGGGAGCTGTTTTTT TRBJ2-2 . TRBV28 TRBD1
CASSQGQGTTNEQFF TGTGCCAGCTCACAAGGACAGGGGACAACCAATGAGCAGTTCTTC TRBJ2-1 . TRBV18 TRBD1
CASSLVAGEPYEQYF TGTGCCAGCAGCTTAGTGGCAGGGGAACCCTACGAGCAGTACTTC TRBJ2-7 . TRBV7-6 .
CASAGDYNQPQHF TGTGCCAGCGCCGGGGACTACAATCAGCCCCAGCATTTT TRBJ1-5 once TRBV6-5 .